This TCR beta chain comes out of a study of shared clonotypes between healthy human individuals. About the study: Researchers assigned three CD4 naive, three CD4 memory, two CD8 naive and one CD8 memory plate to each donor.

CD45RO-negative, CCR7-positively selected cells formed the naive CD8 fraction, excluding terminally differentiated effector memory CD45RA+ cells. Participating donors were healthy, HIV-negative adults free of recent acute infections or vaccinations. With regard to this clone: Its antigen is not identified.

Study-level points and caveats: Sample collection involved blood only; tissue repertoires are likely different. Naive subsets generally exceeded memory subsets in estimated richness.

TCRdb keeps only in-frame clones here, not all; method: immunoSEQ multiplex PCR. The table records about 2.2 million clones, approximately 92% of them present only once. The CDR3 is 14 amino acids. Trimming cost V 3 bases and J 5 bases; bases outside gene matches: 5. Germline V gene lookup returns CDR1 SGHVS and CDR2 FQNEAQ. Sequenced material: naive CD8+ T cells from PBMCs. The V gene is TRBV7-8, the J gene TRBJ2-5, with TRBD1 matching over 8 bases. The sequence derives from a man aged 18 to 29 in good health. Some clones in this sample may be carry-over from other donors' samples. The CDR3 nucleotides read TGTGCCAGCAGCTTGCAGGGGGCAAGGGAGACCCAGTACTTC. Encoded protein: CASSLQGARETQYF.